This T cell receptor beta chain appears in the sequencing data of a study of T cells in Graves' hyperthyroidism and ophthalmopathy. Whole-study findings and limits: It was a median approximately 6.9 months before onset that the model predicted ophthalmopathy.

Authors of the study amplified TCR beta CDR3 regions from RNA transcripts. In the first-round RT-PCR of the TCR CDR3, the HTBI primer set was used. TCRdb recomputed calls from the multiplex PCR reads with MiXCR, one row per CDR3 protein. The data show some 92,000 distinct CDR3 sequences, with about 40% seen just once and approximately 10% held by the top ten. The CDR3 has 14 residues. The ends were cut back, 1 base at V and 1 base at J, with 7 bases in the middle. CDR1 MNHNY and CDR2 SVGAGI come from the germline V gene (reference sequence). The table lists this clonotype with many counts. Its specificity is not known.

The chain carries TRBV6-6 and TRBJ1-1, with a possible D match to TRBD1 (5 bases). The sequence came from a woman in her thirties with Graves' hyperthyroidism. The sample consisted of peripheral blood or thyroid tissue (not recorded which). The CDR3: CASSYLRGNTEAFF. DNA of the CDR3: TGTGCCAGCAGTTACTTAAGGGGGAACACTGAAGCTTTCTTT.